The 32 T cell receptor beta chains listed next were all sequenced from one sample in a study of blood T cell repertoires in COVID-19 (dated by TCRdb to the early 2020s). Receptor amplification or capture employed the immunoSEQ multiplex PCR assay. TCRdb carries this immuneACCESS record with in-frame sequences only. Its versions omit some clonotypes, under half of them owing to an unresolved V gene in the studies checked, with the rest unexplained. The sample records fewer than 350,000 clones, less than 85% of which are singletons. The ten largest make up about 2.5% of the sample. Sequences were obtained from PBMCs or T cells enriched from blood (not recorded which). The receptors shown here come from a woman between 45 and 65 years old who had recovered from COVID-19.

V gene TRBV19 combines with J gene TRBJ1-2; the match to TRBD1 covers 7 bases. This CDR3 contains 12 residues. CDR1 LNHDA and CDR2 SQIVND come from the germline V gene (reference sequence). The V segment lost 4 bases and the J segment 7 bases; nucleotides outside the gene matches: 3. CDR3 sequence reads: CASSTRQGGYTF. CDR3 DNA: TGTGCCAGTAGTACCCGACAGGGTGGCTACACCTTC.

This clone appeared a single time. CDR3 amino acids: CASSDPKTGRGEQYF. As DNA, the CDR3 is TGCGCCAGCAGTGATCCAAAGACAGGACGCGGCGAGCAGTACTTC. This chain joins TRBV10-1 and TRBJ2-7; possibly TRBD1 for D (6 bases). Germline assignment: CDR1 WNHNN and CDR2 SYGVQD (reference sequence). The CDR3 consists of 15 residues. V gave up 3 bases and J gave up 6 bases, with 18 bases separating them.

The chain couples TRBV7-2 to TRBJ1-2; TRBD1 matches 7 bases. The CDR3 contains 14 residues. CDR1 SGHTA and CDR2 FQGNSA come from the germline V gene. J lost 5 bases, V lost 5 bases, and 8 bases had no gene match. The CDR3 is CASSPTGTDYGYTF. DNA of the CDR3: TGTGCCAGCAGCCCGACCGGGACAGATTATGGCTACACCTTC.

The chain is built from TRBV18 and TRBJ2-1, with 14 bases identical to TRBD2. In germline, CDR1 is KGHSH, CDR2 LQKENI. The CDR3 loop spans 16 amino acids. Trimming at V came to 5 bases and at J to 8 bases, leaving 8 bases not matched to a gene. CDR3 DNA: TGTGCCAGCTCAACTCGGACTAGCGGGGGGCGGGATGAGCAGTTCTTC. This translates into CASSTRTSGGRDEQFF.

The gene calls are TRBV15 and TRBJ1-1; TRBD1 matches 8 bases. Germline-derived CDR1 and CDR2 are LNHNV and YYDKDF (reference sequence). There are 14 residues in the CDR3. After removal of 5 bases from V and 2 bases from J, the junction contained 4 bases not matched to a gene. The CDR3 DNA reads as TGTGCCACCAGCCGGGACAGGATTAACACTGAAGCTTTCTTT. Translated, it gives CATSRDRINTEAFF.

The rearrangement uses TRBV7-2 and TRBJ2-1; unclear D gene. This CDR3 comprises 13 residues. Germline V gene lookup returns CDR1 SGHTA and CDR2 FQGNSA. V was clipped by 2 bases and J by 9 bases, with 11 bases between them. CDR3 sequence: CASSLIRAGEQFF. CDR3 DNA: TGTGCCAGCAGCTTAATCAGAGCAGGTGAGCAGTTCTTC.

V usage is TRBV12-3 or TRBV12-4 and J usage is TRBJ1-2; D may be TRBD1 (6 bases). V dropped 3 bases and J dropped 3 bases, with 8 bases sitting between them. The CDR3 consists of 13 residues. As DNA, the CDR3 is TGTGCCAGCAGTTTCGGACAGTACTATGGCTACACCTTC. It translates to CASSFGQYYGYTF.

This chain joins TRBV5-1 and TRBJ2-5, with 9 bases matching TRBD2. V shed 0 bases and J 0 bases; nucleotides not matched to a gene: 0. The germline V gene encodes CDR1 SGHRS and CDR2 YFSETQ. The CDR3 extends over 15 amino acids. CDR3 in DNA: TGCGCCAGCAGCTTGGTAGCGGGGGACCAAGAGACCCAGTACTTC. It yields the protein CASSLVAGDQETQYF.

The chain joins TRBV10-3 to TRBJ1-1; the D gene is possibly TRBD1 (5 bases). Germline CDR1 is ENHRY and CDR2 is SYGVKD. Trimming took 7 bases from V and 5 from J, leaving 8 bases between them. CDR3 length: 11 residues. The CDR3 protein is CAITGGTEAFF. The CDR3 nucleotides are TGTGCCATCACGGGGGGGACTGAAGCTTTCTTT.

This chain links TRBV18 with TRBJ2-5; TRBD2 matches 7 bases. There are 14 residues in the CDR3. Germline V gives CDR1 KGHSH, CDR2 LQKENI. With V trimmed by 3 bases and J by 4 bases, 5 bases remained unmatched. The CDR3 loop reads CASSPGGSTETQYF. The CDR3 nucleotides read TGTGCCAGCTCACCGGGGGGGAGTACAGAGACCCAGTACTTC.

This chain links TRBV7-7 with TRBJ2-5; 9 bases fit TRBD1. J lost 5 bases, V lost 4 bases, and 8 bases had no gene match. The germline V gene encodes CDR1 SSHAT and CDR2 FNYEAQ (reference sequence). The CDR3 is 15 amino acids. CDR3 region: CASSYDRGVMETQYF. CDR3 bases: TGTGCCAGCAGCTACGACAGGGGGGTTATGGAGACCCAGTACTTC.

The V gene is TRBV13, the J gene TRBJ1-1; the D gene is possibly TRBD1 (6 bases). The CDR3 is 16 residues long. Germline CDR1 and CDR2: PRHDT and FYEKMQ (reference sequence). V was pared by 0 bases and J by 2 bases, with 13 bases between. This CDR3 is CASSLGGTLINTEAFF. The CDR3 DNA sequence: TGTGCCAGCAGCTTAGGAGGGACATTAATTAACACTGAAGCTTTCTTT.

This clone was seen only a few times. V and J are TRBV7-3 and TRBJ1-1; no reliable D call. The germline V gene encodes CDR1 SGHTA and CDR2 FQGTGA. There are 13 residues in the CDR3. Trimming took 2 bases from V and 2 from J, leaving 6 bases between them. The CDR3 region is CASSLQANTEAFF. The CDR3 region has the DNA TGTGCCAGCAGCTTACAGGCTAACACTGAAGCTTTCTTT.

The chain recombines TRBV4-1 with TRBJ2-1; 7 bases are shared with TRBD1. The junction had 7 bases not matched to a gene; V was cut back by 2 bases and J by 3 bases. In germline, CDR1 is MGHRA, CDR2 YSYEKL. There are 16 residues in the CDR3. CDR3 sequence reads: CASSQLDRIDYNEQFF. DNA of the CDR3: TGCGCCAGCAGCCAATTGGACAGGATAGACTACAATGAGCAGTTCTTC.

This rearrangement joins TRBV5-1 to TRBJ1-4, with no clear D. V lost 4 bases to trimming and J lost 1 base, with 5 bases between them. The CDR3 is 13 amino acids. Germline CDR1 and CDR2: SGHRS and YFSETQ. The DNA for the CDR3 is TGCGCCAGCAGCCCAGAAACTAATGAAAAACTGTTTTTT. Translated: CASSPETNEKLFF.

The V and J genes are TRBV7-2 and TRBJ1-2, with D perhaps matching TRBD1 (6 bases). Trimming removed 5 bases at V and 5 bases at J, with 21 bases between. Per germline, CDR1 SGHTA and CDR2 FQGNSA. The CDR3 spans 16 residues. Here the CDR3 reads CASSTSGGLSLYGYTF. CDR3 DNA: TGTGCCAGCAGCACTAGCGGGGGCCTTTCCTTATATGGCTACACCTTC.

V and J are TRBV10-2 and TRBJ1-6; 8 nucleotides match TRBD1. Germline-derived CDR1 and CDR2 are WSHSY and SAAADI. The CDR3 length is 15 residues. The V and J ends lost 6 bases and 9 bases, in that order; junction bases with no gene match: 10. The CDR3 nucleotides read TGCGCCAGCAGCAGGCAGGGGGCGCGTGGTTCACCCCTCCACTTT. Amino acids: CASSRQGARGSPLHF.

The chain combines TRBV28 with TRBJ1-5; D call uncertain. V lost 6 bases and J lost 6, with 9 bases in between. The CDR3 length is 12 residues. Germline loops: CDR1 MDHEN, CDR2 SYDVKM. CDR3 loop: CASSRRSQPQHF. The CDR3 DNA sequence: TGTGCCAGCAGCCGAAGGAGTCAGCCCCAGCATTTT. The full variable domain, its missing parts supplied by reference TRBV28 and TRBJ1-5, is DVKVTQSSRYLVKRTGEKVFLECVQDMDHENMFWYRQDPGLGLRLIYFSYDVKMKEKGDIPEGYSVSREKKERFSLILESASTNQTSMYLCASSRRSQPQHFGDGTRLSIL.

This rearrangement joins TRBV2 to TRBJ1-1; 11 nucleotides align to TRBD1. The CDR3 covers 15 residues. The V gene's germline CDR1 is SNHLY and CDR2 FYNNEI. The V segment lost 0 bases and the J segment 12 bases; nucleotides outside the gene matches: 9. Here the CDR3 DNA reads TGTGCCAGCAGTGAAGCGCTCGGACAGGGGGCGATAACTTTCTTT. Translating gives CASSEALGQGAITFF.

V is TRBV19 and J is TRBJ2-1; 7 bases map to TRBD2. Per the germline V gene, CDR1 is LNHDA and CDR2 is SQIVND (reference sequence). The CDR3 sequence is 13 residues long. With V trimmed by 7 bases and J by 7 bases, 7 bases remained unmatched. The CDR3 DNA is TGTGCCAGTACCACGAACGGGGGGAATGAGCAGTTCTTC. Residues: CASTTNGGNEQFF.

This rearrangement joins TRBV27 to TRBJ1-5, with 9 bases matching TRBD1. CDR1 MNHEY and CDR2 SMNVEV come from the germline V gene (reference sequence). The CDR3 sequence is 17 residues long. With 0 bases clipped from V and 6 bases from J, the junction kept 9 bases outside the gene matches. The CDR3 spells CASSLSFYRGQSQPQHF. CDR3 DNA: TGTGCCAGCAGTTTATCGTTTTACAGGGGGCAAAGTCAGCCCCAGCATTTT.

This chain joins TRBV19 and TRBJ2-2; D uncertain. The V end lost 4 bases, the J end lost 4 bases, and 10 bases lay between the germline ends. The length of the CDR3 is 14 residues. Germline V gives CDR1 LNHDA, CDR2 SQIVND (reference sequence). The CDR3 region is CASSTRRGTGELFF. Here the CDR3 DNA reads TGTGCCAGTAGTACTCGAAGAGGCACCGGGGAGCTGTTTTTT.

This sequence joins TRBV5-1 and TRBJ2-3, with a weak D call TRBD2 (5 bases). This CDR3 region has 15 residues. Germline-derived CDR1 and CDR2 are SGHRS and YFSETQ. Trimming cost V 7 bases and J 0 bases, with 15 bases left between them. DNA of the CDR3: TGCGCCAGCGGAGCTAGCCCCCAAAGCACAGATACGCAGTATTTT. Its translation: CASGASPQSTDTQYF.

The CDR3 DNA sequence: TGTGCCAGCACGCTCGCGGGAGCGGACAATGAGCAGTTCTTC. It codes for CASTLAGADNEQFF. The rearrangement uses TRBV7-2 and TRBJ2-1, with 7 bases fitting TRBD2. Trimming at V came to 7 bases and at J to 5 bases, leaving 8 bases not matched to a gene. The CDR3 spans 14 residues. The germline CDR1 and CDR2 sequences are SGHTA and FQGNSA.

J is TRBJ2-2 and V is TRBV10-2, with 8 positions matching TRBD2. There are 14 residues in the CDR3. V dropped 6 bases and J dropped 5; count of bases not matched to a gene: 5. The germline CDR1 and CDR2 sequences are WSHSY and SAAADI. CDR3 nucleotide sequence: TGCGCCAGCAGAGGCGGGGGGTCGACCGGGGAGCTGTTTTTT. Its translation is CASRGGGSTGELFF.

The rearrangement links TRBV5-1 to TRBJ1-1, with a tentative D call TRBD1 (5 bases). Germline-derived CDR1 and CDR2 are SGHRS and YFSETQ. The CDR3 runs 14 residues. Trimming took 7 bases from V and 1 from J, leaving 14 bases between them. DNA for the CDR3: TGCGCCAGCCGCCAGCGACAGCAGAACACTGAAGCTTTCTTT. Protein product: CASRQRQQNTEAFF.

This chain joins TRBV7-6 and TRBJ2-3; perhaps TRBD2 as D (6 bases). Germline CDR1 and CDR2: SGHVS and FNYEAQ. This CDR3 comprises 15 residues. The ends were cut back, 2 bases at V and 1 base at J, with 10 bases in the middle. CDR3 sequence (DNA): TGTGCCAGCAGCTTACAGACTAGTCGCACAGATACGCAGTATTTT. It is translated as CASSLQTSRTDTQYF.

Only a few counts were recorded for this clone. V usage is TRBV2 and J usage is TRBJ1-5; D is unclear. The CDR3 is 14 residues long. From germline, CDR1 is SNHLY and CDR2 FYNNEI. V gave up 6 bases and J gave up 4 bases, with 13 bases separating them. The CDR3 bases are TGTGCCAGCAGGGTGGAGGCGCTTAATCAGCCCCAGCATTTT. Protein: CASRVEALNQPQHF.

The rearrangement links TRBV11-2 to TRBJ1-2; TRBD1 matches 9 bases. Germline CDR1 and CDR2: SGHAT and FQNNGV. The CDR3 is 16 residues long. V shed 3 bases and J 7 bases; nucleotides not matched to a gene: 12. The CDR3 here is CASSLGTGSAIAGYTF. CDR3 bases: TGTGCCAGCAGCTTGGGGACAGGGTCGGCGATAGCTGGCTACACCTTC.

The V call is TRBV19, the J call TRBJ2-7, with TRBD1 matching 8 bases. CDR1 is LNHDA and CDR2 is SQIVND in the germline V gene (reference sequence). V was pared by 3 bases and J by 6 bases, with 7 bases of the junction left unmatched. The CDR3 has 14 residues. Here the CDR3 reads CASSISDRAVEQYF. The CDR3 DNA reads TGTGCCAGTAGTATCTCGGACAGGGCCGTCGAGCAGTACTTC.

V gene TRBV2 combines with J gene TRBJ2-3; 7 bases fit TRBD2. Germline values: CDR1 SNHLY, CDR2 FYNNEI. Losses at the gene ends were 4 bases for V and 1 base for J; bases not matched to a gene: 2. This CDR3 region has 14 residues. CDR3 loop: CASSARGGTDTQYF. The DNA of the CDR3 is TGTGCCAGCAGTGCCCGGGGGGGCACAGATACGCAGTATTTT.

The chain carries TRBV4-2 and TRBJ1-2; 7 nucleotides agree with TRBD1. The germline V gene encodes CDR1 LGHNA and CDR2 YNFKEQ. The V and J ends lost 3 bases and 4 bases, in that order; junction bases with no gene match: 8. The CDR3 runs 15 residues. The CDR3, as DNA: TGTGCCAGCAGCCAGCATACAGGGGCCCGCTATGGCTACACCTTC. Translation gives CASSQHTGARYGYTF.